These 16 T cell receptor beta chains were sequenced from one sample in a study of T-cell memory formation after mild COVID-19. In TCRdb, the 5' RACE reads were re-called with MiXCR into one record per CDR3 protein. This repertoire shows over 350,000 distinct CDR3 sequences, 16% found once; its top ten account for 20% to 25%. Sequencing input: PBMCs or a T cell subset sorted from them (not recorded which). These TCRs come from a man younger than 30 who had mild COVID-19 (a few samples of this study predate the infection). Cell type and time point are not known.

V and J are TRBV4-1 and TRBJ2-2; perhaps TRBD1 as D (6 bases). The CDR3 is 15 amino acids. The V and J ends lost 5 bases and 0 bases respectively, with 10 bases between them. The germline V gene encodes CDR1 MGHRA and CDR2 YSYEKL. The CDR3, as DNA: TGCGCCAGCAGCTACAGGGTCTCGAACACCGGGGAGCTGTTTTTT. Translation gives CASSYRVSNTGELFF.

This clonotype showed up just a few times. The rearrangement joins TRBV6-2 or TRBV6-3 to TRBJ1-2; the D is unclear. CDR1 MNHEY and CDR2 SVGEGT come from the germline V gene. Trimming stripped 0 bases from V and 3 bases from J, with 11 bases between. There are 15 residues in the CDR3. As DNA, the CDR3 is TGTGCCAGCAGTTACTCGACTGAGGGAGACTATGGCTACACCTTC. Amino acids: CASSYSTEGDYGYTF.

In this sample, this clonotype turned up a few times. This sequence joins TRBV5-1 and TRBJ1-2; D gene unclear. The CDR3 contains 14 residues. V was clipped by 1 base and J by 0 bases, with 7 bases between them. Germline V gene sequence: CDR1 SGHRS, CDR2 YFSETQ. This CDR3 is CASSLTTTNYGYTF. Written as DNA, the CDR3 is TGCGCCAGCAGCTTGACAACCACTAACTATGGCTACACCTTC. Based on the CDR3 plus reference TRBV5-1 and TRBJ1-2, the full variable domain is KAGVTQTPRYLIKTRGQQVTLSCSPISGHRSVSWYQQTPGQGLQFLFEYFSETQRNKGNFPGRFSGRQFSNSRSEMNVSTLELGDSALYLCASSLTTTNYGYTFGSGTRLTVV.

V is TRBV4-3 and J is TRBJ2-1, with D tentatively TRBD1 (5 bases). The CDR3 runs 15 residues. The V gene's germline CDR1 is LGHNA and CDR2 YSLEER. Trimming removed 1 base at V and 5 bases at J, with 12 bases between. The CDR3 bases are TGCGCCAGCAGCCAAGGCCGGACACTCAACAATGAGCAGTTCTTC. Amino acid sequence: CASSQGRTLNNEQFF.

In its sample, this clonotype was seen a few times. The chain links TRBV29-1 to TRBJ2-2; D uncertain. The CDR3 runs 11 residues. The V and J ends lost 5 bases and 4 bases respectively, with 5 bases between them. Germline V gene lookup returns CDR1 SQVTM and CDR2 ANQGSEA. CDR3 loop: CSVRSTGELFF. The CDR3 region has the DNA TGCAGCGTTCGATCCACCGGGGAGCTGTTTTTT.

In this sample, this clonotype turned up a few times. The rearrangement joins TRBV11-2 to TRBJ2-1; no clear D. CDR3 length equals 15 residues. The germline gives CDR1 SGHAT, CDR2 FQNNGV. V shed 5 bases and J shed 4 bases, with 15 bases lying between them. The DNA of the CDR3 is TGTGCCAGCAGCCGCGGTGTGGGCCGGTACAATGAGCAGTTCTTC. Translation: CASSRGVGRYNEQFF.

This clonotype turned up a few times. The chain is built from TRBV7-9 and TRBJ1-1, with D maybe TRBD1 (6 bases). Germline V lookup: CDR1 SEHNR, CDR2 FQNEAQ (reference sequence). CDR3 length: 14 amino acids. V was trimmed by 5 bases and J by 5 bases, leaving 15 bases between them. The CDR3 here is CASSAPRGRTEAFF. CDR3 bases: TGTGCCAGCAGCGCCCCAAGGGGGAGGACTGAAGCTTTCTTT.

V usage is TRBV2 and J usage is TRBJ1-2; the D gene is possibly TRBD1 (6 bases). The V end was cut by 5 bases, the J end by 2 bases, with 18 bases between. CDR3 length: 16 amino acids. CDR1 is SNHLY and CDR2 is FYNNEI in the germline V gene. As DNA, the CDR3 is TGTGCCAGCAGTTCGGAGACAGGCCAAGGGAACTATGGCTACACCTTC. Translated: CASSSETGQGNYGYTF.

This clonotype showed up just a few times. The chain uses TRBV24-1 and TRBJ2-1, with TRBD1 matching 7 bases. The germline CDR1 and CDR2 sequences are KGHDR and SFDVKD. This CDR3 spans 19 amino acids. J was trimmed by 5 bases and V by 4 bases; bases with no gene match: 19. The CDR3 DNA is TGTGCCACCAGTGACCCACAACGGGACAGAACGACAAGGCACAATGAGCAGTTCTTC. This translates into CATSDPQRDRTTRHNEQFF.

This clonotype has only a few counts. The V gene is TRBV30, the J gene TRBJ1-5; 7 bases align to TRBD1. The CDR3 has 14 amino acids. J gave up 4 bases and V 0 bases, and 3 bases lay outside the gene matches. The germline V gene encodes CDR1 GTSNPN and CDR2 SVGIG (reference sequence). CDR3 residues: CAWSVAGGNQPQHF. In nucleotides, the CDR3 is TGTGCCTGGAGTGTGGCAGGGGGGAATCAGCCCCAGCATTTT.

Concerning this clonotype itself: At one end the junction does not follow the germline gene, possibly because of a read error. The J gene is TRBJ1-1, the V gene TRBV5-5; D is unclear. The CDR3 spans 14 residues. Germline V gene lookup returns CDR1 SGHKS and CDR2 YYEKEE (reference sequence). CDR3 sequence reads: CASTLRTENTEAFF. The CDR3 DNA follows: TGTGCCAGCACCTTGCGGACCGAGAACACTGAAGCTTTCTTT.

V and J are TRBV20-1 and TRBJ1-5, with 7 bases aligning to TRBD1. The germline gives CDR1 DFQATT, CDR2 SNEGSKA (reference sequence). Trimming took 4 bases from V and 6 from J; bases not matched to a gene: 12. This CDR3 has 15 residues. The CDR3 nucleotides read TGCAGTGCTACTAAGGAGGCAGGGGGAGGTCAGCCCCAGCATTTT. This sequence encodes CSATKEAGGGQPQHF.

This clonotype was picked up one time. This chain links TRBV12-5 with TRBJ2-5; tentative D call: TRBD1 (5 bases). V was trimmed by 5 bases and J by 5 bases, leaving 15 bases between them. Germline V CDR1 and CDR2: LGHNT, FRNRAP. CDR3 length: 14 amino acids. The CDR3 here is CASGGPLGAETQYF. For the CDR3, the DNA is TGTGCTAGTGGTGGCCCGTTAGGGGCGGAGACCCAGTACTTC.

In its sample, this clonotype was seen a few times. The chain combines TRBV5-1 with TRBJ2-2; D may be TRBD1 (5 bases). The CDR3 length is 16 residues. V shed 0 bases and J shed 0 bases, with 9 bases lying between them. Germline lookup yields CDR1 SGHRS and CDR2 YFSETQ. The CDR3 is CASSLVGLANTGELFF. CDR3 nucleotide sequence: TGCGCCAGCAGCTTGGTGGGGCTCGCGAACACCGGGGAGCTGTTTTTT.

This clonotype was seen repeatedly, ten times or more. The CDR3 DNA reads as TGTGCCAGCAGTTACTCCGGCCTCTACGAGCAGTACGTC. This encodes CASSYSGLYEQYV. The chain carries TRBV6-6 and TRBJ2-7; D uncertain. Between the trimmed V and J ends, which lost 0 bases and 3 bases, there was a span of 6 bases. This CDR3 has 13 amino acids. In germline, CDR1 is MNHNY, CDR2 SVGAGI (reference sequence).

This clonotype was observed a few times. The rearrangement joins TRBV6-5 to TRBJ1-2; D unresolved. Germline CDR1 MNHEY, CDR2 SVGAGI. With 4 bases removed from V and 2 bases from J, the gap between germline ends came to 8 bases. This CDR3 spans 13 amino acids. CDR3 region: CASSLGRNYGYTF. As DNA, the CDR3 is TGTGCCAGCAGTTTGGGGAGGAACTATGGCTACACCTTC.